Presented here are 10 T cell receptor beta chains from one specimen sequenced in a study of T cells in Graves' hyperthyroidism and ophthalmopathy. TCR beta CDR3 regions were amplified from RNA. HTBI primers were employed in a first-round RT-PCR of the TCR CDR3. TCRdb processed the multiplex PCR reads anew with MiXCR; each CDR3 protein has one entry. The sample has some 400,000 distinct CDR3 sequences; around 13% are singletons. The material sequenced was blood. The receptors come from a woman aged 55-70 years with Graves' hyperthyroidism.

This clonotype was detected ten times or more. V is TRBV5-6 and J is TRBJ1-4; D not certain. The CDR3 contains 13 residues. Trimming left V 0 bases short and J 7 bases short, with 7 bases between. Germline CDR1 is SGHDT and CDR2 is YYEEEE. The CDR3: CASSLARSEKLFF. In DNA, the CDR3 is TGTGCCAGCAGCTTGGCCCGTTCTGAAAAACTGTTTTTT. The full variable domain, with the rest looked up from reference TRBV5-6 and TRBJ1-4, is DAGVTQSPTHLIKTRGQQVTLRCSPKSGHDTVSWYQQALGQGPQFIFQYYEEEERQRGNFPDRFSGHQFPNYSSELNVNALLLGDSALYLCASSLARSEKLFFGSGTQLSVL.

The chain combines TRBV12-3 or TRBV12-4 with TRBJ2-1; 11 bases fit TRBD2. CDR3 size: 16 residues. V lost 4 bases to trimming and J lost 7 bases; unmatched junction nucleotides: 9. The CDR3 loop is CASSSPGGLAENEQFF. The CDR3 DNA reads as TGTGCCAGCAGTTCCCCTGGGGGACTAGCGGAAAATGAGCAGTTCTTC.

This clonotype has ten or more counts. The chain employs TRBV24-1 and TRBJ2-1, with D tentatively TRBD2 (5 bases). The V end lost 2 bases, the J end lost 1 base, and 11 bases lay between the germline ends. This CDR3 has 16 residues. Germline CDR1 is KGHDR and CDR2 is SFDVKD. Written as DNA, the CDR3 is TGTGCCACCAGTGATTCGTCCAGCGGATCCTACAATGAGCAGTTCTTC. It translates to CATSDSSSGSYNEQFF.

The chain couples TRBV6-1 to TRBJ2-3, with 7 bases aligning to TRBD2. The germline V gene encodes CDR1 MNHNS and CDR2 SASEGT. V lost 1 base to trimming and J lost 3 bases; unmatched junction nucleotides: 7. The CDR3 has 16 residues. The chain's CDR3 is CASSEVGGGPTDTQYF. CDR3 coding DNA: TGTGCCAGCAGTGAAGTTGGGGGAGGGCCGACAGATACGCAGTATTTT.

This clonotype has only a few counts. The chain has TRBV6-1 and TRBJ2-5; D call uncertain. In germline, CDR1 is MNHNS, CDR2 SASEGT. The CDR3 runs to 13 residues. Trimming stripped 6 bases from V and 7 bases from J, with 15 bases between. This chain's CDR3 is CASRMTAARTQYF. DNA of the CDR3: TGTGCCAGCAGAATGACGGCAGCCCGGACCCAGTACTTC.

This rearrangement joins TRBV7-2 to TRBJ2-3, with TRBD2 matching over 9 bases. Trimming took 2 bases from V and 9 from J; bases not matched to a gene: 9. CDR1 is SGHTA, CDR2 FQGNSA, per germline. The CDR3 runs 15 residues. In DNA, the CDR3 is TGTGCCAGCAGCTTATCTAGCGGGACGTCGGGGACGCAGTATTTT. Protein sequence: CASSLSSGTSGTQYF.

In its sample, this clonotype was seen many times. This sequence joins TRBV12-3 or TRBV12-4 and TRBJ1-2, with TRBD1 as a possible D gene (5 bases). V lost 6 bases and J 3 bases, leaving 14 bases between the germline ends. The CDR3 totals 14 residues. The CDR3 DNA reads TGTGCCAGCAGAAATCAGGTGGGACACTATGGCTACACCTTC. Translated: CASRNQVGHYGYTF.

This clonotype came up many times. CDR3 coding DNA: TGTGCCAGCAGCTTAGGACTAGCTCACAATGAGCAGTTCTTC. Residues: CASSLGLAHNEQFF. The rearrangement links TRBV11-2 to TRBJ2-1; 7 bases fit TRBD2. The trim removed 1 base at V and 5 bases at J, leaving 2 bases unmatched. The germline CDR1 and CDR2 sequences are SGHAT and FQNNGV. The CDR3 is 14 amino acids.

This clonotype came up a few times. V gene TRBV7-9 combines with J gene TRBJ1-1; D is perhaps TRBD1 (6 bases). Germline CDR1 reads SEHNR; CDR2 reads FQNEAQ (reference sequence). V was trimmed by 7 bases and J by 5 bases, leaving 20 bases between them. This CDR3 has 15 residues. CDR3 sequence (DNA): TGTGCCAGCACCGACCTAAAGGTCGGGACAACTGAAGCTTTCTTT. Encoded protein: CASTDLKVGTTEAFF.

This clonotype was detected ten times or more. This chain uses TRBV19 with TRBJ2-1, with 11 nucleotides matching TRBD2. The CDR3 consists of 18 residues. The V segment lost 5 bases and the J segment 0 bases; nucleotides outside the gene matches: 9. The germline V gene has CDR1 LNHDA and CDR2 SQIVND (reference sequence). The chain's CDR3 is CASSSGSGRASSYNEQFF. As DNA, the CDR3 is TGTGCCAGTAGTTCCGGTAGCGGGAGGGCCAGCTCCTACAATGAGCAGTTCTTC.